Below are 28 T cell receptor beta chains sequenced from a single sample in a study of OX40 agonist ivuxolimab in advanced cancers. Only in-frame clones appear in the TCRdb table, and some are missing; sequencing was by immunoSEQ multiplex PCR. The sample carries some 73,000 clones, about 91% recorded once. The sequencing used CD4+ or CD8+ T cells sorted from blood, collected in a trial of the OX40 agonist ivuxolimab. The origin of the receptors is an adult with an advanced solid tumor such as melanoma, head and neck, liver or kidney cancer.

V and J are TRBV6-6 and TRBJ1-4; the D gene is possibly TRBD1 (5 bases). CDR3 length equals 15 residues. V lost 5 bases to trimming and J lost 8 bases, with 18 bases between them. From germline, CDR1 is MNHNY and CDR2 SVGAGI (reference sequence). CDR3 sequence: CASSGLRGGTEKLFF. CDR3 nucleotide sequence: TGTGCCAGCAGTGGCTTAAGGGGTGGGACCGAAAAACTGTTTTTT.

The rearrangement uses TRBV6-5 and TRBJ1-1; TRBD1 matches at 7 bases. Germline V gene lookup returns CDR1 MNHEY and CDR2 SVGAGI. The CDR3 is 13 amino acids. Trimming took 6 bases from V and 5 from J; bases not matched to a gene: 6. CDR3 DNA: TGTGCCAGCAGGCTACAGGGGTGGACTGAAGCTTTCTTT. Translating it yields CASRLQGWTEAFF.

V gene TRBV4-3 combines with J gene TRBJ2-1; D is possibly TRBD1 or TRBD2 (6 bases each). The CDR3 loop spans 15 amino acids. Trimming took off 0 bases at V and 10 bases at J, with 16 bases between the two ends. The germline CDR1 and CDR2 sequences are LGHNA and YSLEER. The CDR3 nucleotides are TGCGCCAGCAGCCAAGACTCTAGGGGGGCCACAGAGCAGTTCTTC. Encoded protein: CASSQDSRGATEQFF.

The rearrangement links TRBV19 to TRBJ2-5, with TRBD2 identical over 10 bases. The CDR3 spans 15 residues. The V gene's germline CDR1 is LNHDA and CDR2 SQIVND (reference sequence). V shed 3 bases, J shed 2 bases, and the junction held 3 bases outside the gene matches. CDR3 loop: CASSMLTSGQETQYF. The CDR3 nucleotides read TGTGCCAGTAGTATGCTGACTAGCGGGCAAGAGACCCAGTACTTC. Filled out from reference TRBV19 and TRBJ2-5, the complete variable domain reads DGGITQSPKYLFRKEGQNVTLSCEQNLNHDAMYWYRQDPGQGLRLIYYSQIVNDFQKGDIAEGYSVSREKKESFPLTVTSAQKNPTAFYLCASSMLTSGQETQYFGPGTRLLVL.

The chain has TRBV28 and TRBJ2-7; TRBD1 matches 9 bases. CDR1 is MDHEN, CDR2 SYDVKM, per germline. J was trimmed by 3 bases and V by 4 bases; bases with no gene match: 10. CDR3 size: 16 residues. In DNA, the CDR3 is TGTGCCAGCAGTTCCACCGGGACAGGGCGCATCTACGAGCAGTACTTC. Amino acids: CASSSTGTGRIYEQYF.

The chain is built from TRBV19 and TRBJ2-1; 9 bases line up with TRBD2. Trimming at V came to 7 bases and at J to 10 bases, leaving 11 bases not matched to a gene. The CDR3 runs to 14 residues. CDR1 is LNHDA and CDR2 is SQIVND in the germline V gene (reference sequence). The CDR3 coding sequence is TGTGCCAGTAAGACGCTAGCGGGAATAAGGGAGCAGTTCTTC. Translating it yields CASKTLAGIREQFF.

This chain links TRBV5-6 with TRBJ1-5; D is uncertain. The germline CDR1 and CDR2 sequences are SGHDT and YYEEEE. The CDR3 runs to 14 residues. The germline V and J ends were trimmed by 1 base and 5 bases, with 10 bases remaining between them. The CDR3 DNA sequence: TGTGCCAGCAGCTTGATGACGGATCATCAGCCCCAGCATTTT. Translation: CASSLMTDHQPQHF.

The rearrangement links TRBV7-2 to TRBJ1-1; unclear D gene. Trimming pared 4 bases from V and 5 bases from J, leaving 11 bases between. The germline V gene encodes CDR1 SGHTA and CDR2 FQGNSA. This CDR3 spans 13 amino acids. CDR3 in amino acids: CASSSRTQTEAFF. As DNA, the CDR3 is TGTGCCAGCAGCTCCAGGACGCAAACTGAAGCTTTCTTT.

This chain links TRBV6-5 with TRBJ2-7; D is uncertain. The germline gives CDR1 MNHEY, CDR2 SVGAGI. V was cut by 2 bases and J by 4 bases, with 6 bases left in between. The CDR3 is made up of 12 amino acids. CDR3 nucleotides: TGTGCCAGCAGTTACCAAGGGTACGAGCAGTACTTC. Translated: CASSYQGYEQYF.

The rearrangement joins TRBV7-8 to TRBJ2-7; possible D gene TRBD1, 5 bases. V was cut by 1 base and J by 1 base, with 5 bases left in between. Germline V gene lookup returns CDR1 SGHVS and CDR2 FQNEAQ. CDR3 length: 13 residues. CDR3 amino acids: CASSLDRSYEQYF. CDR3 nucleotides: TGTGCCAGCAGCTTAGACAGGTCCTACGAGCAGTACTTC.

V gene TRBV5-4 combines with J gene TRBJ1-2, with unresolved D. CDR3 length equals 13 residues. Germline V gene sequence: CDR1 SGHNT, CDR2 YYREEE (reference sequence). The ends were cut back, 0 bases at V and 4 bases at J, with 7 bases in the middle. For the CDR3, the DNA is TGTGCCAGCAGCTTGGCGTCAGGCTATGGCTACACCTTC. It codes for CASSLASGYGYTF.

CDR3 region: CASSRQGGETQYF. CDR3 in DNA: TGTGCCAGCAGTCGGCAGGGCGGGGAGACCCAGTACTTC. The chain links TRBV6-4 to TRBJ2-5; either TRBD1 or TRBD2 may supply D (5 bases each). Trimming removed 5 bases from V and 5 bases from J, with 12 bases in between. Germline V lookup: CDR1 MRHNA, CDR2 SNTAGT. The CDR3 has 13 amino acids.

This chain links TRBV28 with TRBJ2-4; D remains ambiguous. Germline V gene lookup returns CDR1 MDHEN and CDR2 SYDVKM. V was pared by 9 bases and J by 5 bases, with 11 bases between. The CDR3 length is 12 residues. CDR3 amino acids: CASSRVENIQYF. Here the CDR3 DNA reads TGTGCCAGTTCCAGAGTTGAAAACATTCAGTACTTC.

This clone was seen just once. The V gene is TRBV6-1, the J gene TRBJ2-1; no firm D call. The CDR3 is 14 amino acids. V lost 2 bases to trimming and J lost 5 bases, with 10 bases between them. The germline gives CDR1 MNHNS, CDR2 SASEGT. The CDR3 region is CASSEPAINNEQFF. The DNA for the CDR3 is TGTGCCAGCAGTGAACCGGCCATCAACAATGAGCAGTTCTTC.

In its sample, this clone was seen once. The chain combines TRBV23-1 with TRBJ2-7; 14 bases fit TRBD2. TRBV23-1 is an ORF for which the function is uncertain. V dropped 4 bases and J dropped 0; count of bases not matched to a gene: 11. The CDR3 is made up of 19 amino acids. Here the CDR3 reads CASSLIGRLAGGYSYEQYF. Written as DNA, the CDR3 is TGCGCCAGCAGTCTCATCGGACGACTAGCGGGGGGGTACTCCTACGAGCAGTACTTC.

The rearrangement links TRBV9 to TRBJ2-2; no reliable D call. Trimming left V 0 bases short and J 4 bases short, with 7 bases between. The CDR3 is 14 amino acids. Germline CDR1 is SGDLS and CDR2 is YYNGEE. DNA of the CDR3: TGTGCCAGCAGCGTAGGAGTTGGCACCGGGGAGCTGTTTTTT. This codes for CASSVGVGTGELFF.

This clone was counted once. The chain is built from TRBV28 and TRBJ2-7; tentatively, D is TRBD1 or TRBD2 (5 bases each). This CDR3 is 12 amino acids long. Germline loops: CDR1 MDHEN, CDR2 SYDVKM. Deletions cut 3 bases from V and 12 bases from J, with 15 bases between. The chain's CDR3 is CASSLSGRRVYF. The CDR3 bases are TGTGCCAGCAGTTTGTCGGGGCGTAGGGTGTACTTC.

The CDR3 DNA is TGCGCCAGCAGCTTAGGACAGGGAAGGGAAGATACGCAGTATTTT. Translation: CASSLGQGREDTQYF. The chain employs TRBV5-1 and TRBJ2-3, with 8 bases aligning to TRBD1. This CDR3 is 15 amino acids long. V dropped 2 bases and J dropped 5; count of bases not matched to a gene: 7. In germline, CDR1 is SGHRS, CDR2 YFSETQ.

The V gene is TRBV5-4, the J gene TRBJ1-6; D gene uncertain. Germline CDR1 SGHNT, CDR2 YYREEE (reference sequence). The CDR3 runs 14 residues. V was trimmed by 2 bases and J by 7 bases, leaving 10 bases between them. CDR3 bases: TGTGCCAGCAGCTTCGAGGGAGCCAATTCACCCCTCCACTTT. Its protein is CASSFEGANSPLHF.

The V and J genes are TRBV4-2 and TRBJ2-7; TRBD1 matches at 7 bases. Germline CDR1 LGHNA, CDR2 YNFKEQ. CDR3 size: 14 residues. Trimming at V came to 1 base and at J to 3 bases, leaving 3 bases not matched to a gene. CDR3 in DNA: TGTGCCAGCAGCCAAGGCACAGGGGACTACGAGCAGTACTTC. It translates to CASSQGTGDYEQYF.

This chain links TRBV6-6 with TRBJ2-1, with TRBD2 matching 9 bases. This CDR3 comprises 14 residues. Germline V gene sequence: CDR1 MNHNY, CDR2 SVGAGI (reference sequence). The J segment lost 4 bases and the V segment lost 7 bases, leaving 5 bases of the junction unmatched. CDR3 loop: CASTAGGSYNEQFF. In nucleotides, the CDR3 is TGTGCCAGCACAGCGGGGGGTAGTTACAATGAGCAGTTCTTC.

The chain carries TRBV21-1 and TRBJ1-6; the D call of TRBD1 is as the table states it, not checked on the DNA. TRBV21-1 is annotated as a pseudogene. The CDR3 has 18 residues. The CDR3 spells CASSLPRQGSSYNSPLHF. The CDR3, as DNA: TGTGCCAGCAGCCTTCCGCGACAGGGAAGCTCCTATAATTCACCCCTCCACTTT.

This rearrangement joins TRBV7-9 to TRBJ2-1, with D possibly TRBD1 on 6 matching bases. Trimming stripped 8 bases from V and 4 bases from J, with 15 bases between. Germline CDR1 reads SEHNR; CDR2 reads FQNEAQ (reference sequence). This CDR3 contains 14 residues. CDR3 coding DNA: TGTGCCAGCGGAACAGGGTCGTATTACAATGAGCAGTTCTTC. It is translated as CASGTGSYYNEQFF.

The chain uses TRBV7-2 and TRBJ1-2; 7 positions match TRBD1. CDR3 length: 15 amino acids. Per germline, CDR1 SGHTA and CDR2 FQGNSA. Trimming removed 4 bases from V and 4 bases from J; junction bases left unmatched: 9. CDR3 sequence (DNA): TGTGCCAGCAGCTCCTCGCTGGGACAGATCTATGGCTACACCTTC. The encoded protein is CASSSSLGQIYGYTF.

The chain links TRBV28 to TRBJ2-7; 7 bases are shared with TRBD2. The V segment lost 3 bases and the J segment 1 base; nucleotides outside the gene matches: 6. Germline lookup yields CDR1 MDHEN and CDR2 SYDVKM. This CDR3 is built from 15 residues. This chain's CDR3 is CASSLGGAGSYEQYF. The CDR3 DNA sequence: TGTGCCAGCAGTTTGGGAGGGGCTGGATCCTACGAGCAGTACTTC.

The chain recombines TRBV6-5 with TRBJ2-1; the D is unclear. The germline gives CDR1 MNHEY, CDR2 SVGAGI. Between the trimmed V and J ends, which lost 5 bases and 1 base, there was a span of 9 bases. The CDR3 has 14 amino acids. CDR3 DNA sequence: TGTGCCAGCAGTGATGCATTTTCCTACAATGAGCAGTTCTTC. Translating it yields CASSDAFSYNEQFF.

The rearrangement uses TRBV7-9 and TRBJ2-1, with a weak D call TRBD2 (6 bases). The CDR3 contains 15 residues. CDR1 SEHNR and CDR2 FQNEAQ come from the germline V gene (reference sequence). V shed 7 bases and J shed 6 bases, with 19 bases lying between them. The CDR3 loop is CASTLMGLQSNEQFF. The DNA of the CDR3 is TGTGCCAGCACCCTTATGGGACTCCAGAGCAATGAGCAGTTCTTC.

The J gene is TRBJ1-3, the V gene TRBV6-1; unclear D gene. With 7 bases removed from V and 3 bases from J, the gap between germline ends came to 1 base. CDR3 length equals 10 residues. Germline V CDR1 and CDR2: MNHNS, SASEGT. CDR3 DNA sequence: TGTGCCAGCATTGGAAACACCATATATTTT. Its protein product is CASIGNTIYF.